The T cell receptor (beta chain) described here comes from a study of Tregs in tolerant kidney transplant recipients. Measured with immunoSEQ multiplex PCR; TCRdb has only the in-frame clones, and not every one. Found here are about 120,000 clones, about 91% of them singletons; the top ten hold around 0.58%. The study, taken as a whole, reports: No direct test of biological reproducibility was done here.

Details on this clone: Its antigen remains unknown.

This CDR3 comprises 16 residues. V lost 3 bases, J lost 4 bases, and 22 bases lay in between. Germline V gene sequence: CDR1 GTSNPN, CDR2 SVGIG (reference sequence). The sequence came from a human donor in good health. The sample was CD4+ T cells from blood. The chain joins TRBV30 to TRBJ2-7; tentatively, D is TRBD1 (6 bases). The CDR3 sequence: CAWRNTGLRVGYEQYF. CDR3 in DNA: TGTGCCTGGAGGAATACAGGGTTACGGGTAGGGTACGAGCAGTACTTC.